This T cell receptor (beta chain) appears in the sequencing data of a study of regulatory T cells in long-lasting Graves disease. The time point was: newly diagnosed GD, antithyroid drugs for less than 3 months. The TCR library used RNA extracted from PBMCs. Assembly of TCR beta libraries relied on iRepertoire HTBI primers together with Arm-PCR of CDR3 regions. Each CDR3 protein gets one entry after TCRdb re-called the multiplex PCR reads with MiXCR. The sample holds 580,000 or so distinct CDR3 sequences, roughly a sixth seen once. The germline CDR1 and CDR2 sequences are DFQATT and SNEGSKA (reference sequence). The trim removed 0 bases at V and 5 bases at J, leaving 6 bases unmatched. The CDR3 sequence is 14 residues long. This same sample was also taken into another study, of T cells in Graves' hyperthyroidism and ophthalmopathy.

The TCR sequence derives from a man younger than 30 with Graves disease. The chain carries TRBV20-1 and TRBJ1-2, with 7 bases matching TRBD1. The specimen was peripheral blood mononuclear cells (PBMCs), collected at new diagnosis, from a patient treated with antithyroid drugs. The CDR3 here is CSARDHRGGYGYTF. CDR3 DNA: TGCAGTGCTAGAGATCACAGGGGTGGGTATGGCTACACCTTC.